A single sample gave rise to the 8 T cell receptor beta chains below, sequenced in a study of cytomegalovirus exposure and HLA in healthy donors. Generated by immunoSEQ multiplex PCR, the TCRdb table keeps only in-frame clones and is missing some. The sample lists tens of thousands of clones, 80% to 95% occurring once. Sequenced: PBMCs. These receptors were taken from a man aged 18 to 30 in good health and CMV-seronegative.

The chain carries TRBV5-5 and TRBJ1-4, with 8 positions matching TRBD1. The V gene end was trimmed by 4 bases and the J gene end by 7 bases; junction bases not matched to a gene: 9. CDR3 length: 15 amino acids. Germline V gives CDR1 SGHKS, CDR2 YYEKEE (reference sequence). This CDR3 is CASSPSGTGIEKLFF. In nucleotides, the CDR3 is TGTGCCAGCAGCCCCTCCGGGACAGGCATTGAAAAACTGTTTTTT.

The chain joins TRBV5-4 to TRBJ2-3; D remains unclear. V gave up 0 bases and J gave up 0 bases, with 14 bases separating them. CDR1 SGHNT and CDR2 YYREEE come from the germline V gene (reference sequence). The CDR3 sequence is 17 residues long. The CDR3 DNA reads as TGTGCCAGCAGCTTGGTTGGTAGGAGTCCTAGCACAGATACGCAGTATTTT. Translation gives CASSLVGRSPSTDTQYF.

To note about this clone: The junction departs from germline at one end; a sequencing error may be responsible. The chain joins TRBV19 to TRBJ1-1; D is undetermined. The V gene's germline CDR1 is LNHDA and CDR2 SQIVND (reference sequence). CDR3 length: 13 residues. DNA for the CDR3: TGTGCCAGTAGTCTTCAGGTGAACGCTGAAGCTTTCTTT. Its protein is CASSLQVNAEAFF.

The V and J genes are TRBV5-6 and TRBJ2-1; 8 bases line up with TRBD1. CDR1 and CDR2 (germline): SGHDT, YYEEEE. This CDR3 comprises 15 residues. After removal of 2 bases from V and 1 base from J, the junction contained 2 bases not matched to a gene. The CDR3 sequence is CASSFTGGSYNEQFF. The CDR3 coding sequence is TGTGCCAGCAGCTTTACAGGGGGGTCCTACAATGAGCAGTTCTTC.

The V and J genes are TRBV27 and TRBJ2-1; 12 nucleotides line up with TRBD2. CDR3 length: 17 amino acids. Looked up from germline, CDR1 is MNHEY and CDR2 is SMNVEV (reference sequence). Trimming removed 0 bases from V and 12 bases from J; junction bases left unmatched: 12. The CDR3 is CASSLSSVTSGGLTQFF. Written as DNA, the CDR3 is TGTGCCAGCAGTTTATCCAGCGTGACTAGCGGGGGTTTAACGCAGTTCTTC.

The chain has TRBV19 and TRBJ1-2, with D possibly being TRBD1 (5 bases). V was clipped by 3 bases and J by 1 base, with 12 bases between them. Germline values: CDR1 LNHDA, CDR2 SQIVND (reference sequence). The CDR3 loop spans 15 amino acids. CDR3 in DNA: TGTGCCAGTAGTATTCGGGCAGGACATAACTATGGCTACACCTTC. Translating gives CASSIRAGHNYGYTF.

The chain carries TRBV6-1 and TRBJ2-5, with 9 bases matching TRBD2. V gave up 6 bases and J gave up 4 bases; unmatched junction bases: 9. This CDR3 contains 15 residues. Germline loops: CDR1 MNHNS, CDR2 SASEGT. The CDR3 here is CASSSPSGAGETQYF. CDR3 nucleotide sequence: TGTGCCAGCAGCAGTCCTAGCGGGGCCGGAGAGACCCAGTACTTC.

V gene TRBV6-5 combines with J gene TRBJ1-1; TRBD1 is a possible D gene (5 bases). This CDR3 is 13 amino acids long. Germline values: CDR1 MNHEY, CDR2 SVGAGI. Trimming took off 6 bases at V and 1 base at J, with 9 bases between the two ends. Here the CDR3 reads CASSVTGNTEAFF. The CDR3 region has the DNA TGTGCCAGCAGCGTTACAGGGAACACTGAAGCTTTCTTT.